Listed below are T cell receptor beta chains from one sample, sequenced in a study of blood T cell repertoires in COVID-19. Generated by immunoSEQ multiplex PCR, the TCRdb table keeps only in-frame clones and is missing some. In the table there are approximately 300,000 clones, about 93% of which are singletons. Material: peripheral blood. The source is a woman younger than 45 with COVID-19, enrolled during active disease. CDR3s leave out the opening cysteine and the closing phenylalanine or tryptophan. A D gene is named only where the DNA matches it firmly.

V: TRBV5-1
D: TRBD1
J: TRBJ2-5
CDR3: ASSQTGPEETQY

V: TRBV19
D: .
J: TRBJ1-5
CDR3: ASSIEKGGQPQH

V: TRBV2
D: .
J: TRBJ1-3
CDR3: ASSEVGNTIY

V: TRBV28
D: .
J: TRBJ2-7
CDR3: ASSLGLSYEQY

V: TRBV18
D: TRBD1
J: TRBJ2-5
CDR3: ASSYIPTGGETQY

V: TRBV5-4
D: TRBD1
J: TRBJ2-7
CDR3: ASSYARQGPYEQY

V: TRBV4-3
D: .
J: TRBJ2-4
CDR3: ASSQNSGSGNIQY

V: TRBV7-3
D: TRBD2
J: TRBJ2-3
CDR3: ASSFASGDTQY

V: TRBV3-1/TRBV3-2
D: TRBD1
J: TRBJ1-2
CDR3: ASSQDRGSYGYT

V: TRBV10-2
D: TRBD2
J: TRBJ2-7
CDR3: ASSPRLAGIYEQY

V: TRBV28
D: TRBD1
J: TRBJ2-7
CDR3: ASRGRGLHEQY

V: TRBV28
D: .
J: TRBJ1-2
CDR3: ASRQGGYGYT

V: TRBV6-2/TRBV6-3
D: .
J: TRBJ2-5
CDR3: ASSTGGLGQETQY

V: TRBV2
D: TRBD1
J: TRBJ2-1
CDR3: ASSEEDRGPYNEQF

V: TRBV6-2/TRBV6-3
D: TRBD2
J: TRBJ2-1
CDR3: ASSYSPSGYNEQF

V: TRBV9
D: .
J: TRBJ1-3
CDR3: ASSPGRGIGNTIY

V: TRBV24-1
D: .
J: TRBJ1-1
CDR3: ATSLGENTEAF

V: TRBV4-1
D: .
J: TRBJ2-5
CDR3: ASSLITQGQETQY

V: TRBV20-1
D: .
J: TRBJ2-7
CDR3: SARGTGQY

V: TRBV5-8
D: TRBD1
J: TRBJ2-7
CDR3: ASSWDRREQY

V: TRBV4-1
D: TRBD1
J: TRBJ1-6
CDR3: ASSPGTGGVYSPLH

V: TRBV7-2
D: TRBD2
J: TRBJ2-1
CDR3: ASSFLAGASNEQF

V: TRBV7-8
D: .
J: TRBJ2-5
CDR3: ASSLGFSANPGGETQY

V: TRBV19
D: TRBD1
J: TRBJ1-6
CDR3: ASKEGTGRSYNSPLH

V: TRBV4-3
D: TRBD2
J: TRBJ2-7
CDR3: ASSQDPTSGSYEQY

V: TRBV24-1
D: .
J: TRBJ1-2
CDR3: ATSDPRPGGDLLT

V: TRBV28
D: .
J: TRBJ1-5
CDR3: ASSPRGGKGQPQH

V: TRBV7-7
D: .
J: TRBJ2-5
CDR3: ASSVTSTEETQY

V: TRBV5-5
D: TRBD1
J: TRBJ1-2
CDR3: ASSLGQGLDGYT

V: TRBV6-6
D: .
J: TRBJ1-1
CDR3: AVGASMNTEAF

V: TRBV5-5
D: TRBD2
J: TRBJ2-3
CDR3: ASNRLAGTDTQY

V: TRBV7-2
D: .
J: TRBJ1-1
CDR3: ASSRGVGHTEAF

V: TRBV7-9
D: TRBD1
J: TRBJ1-2
CDR3: ASGDRGNYGYT

V: TRBV19
D: .
J: TRBJ1-5
CDR3: ASSIGGRRGQPQH

V: TRBV10-1
D: .
J: TRBJ1-3
CDR3: ASSLKGQRDSGNTIY

V: TRBV3-1/TRBV3-2
D: TRBD1
J: TRBJ1-1
CDR3: ASSLAGTANTEAF

V: TRBV19
D: .
J: TRBJ2-6
CDR3: ASSLLSVSGANVLT

V: TRBV6-5
D: .
J: TRBJ1-1
CDR3: ASSRRGWGTEAF

V: TRBV15
D: TRBD2
J: TRBJ2-7
CDR3: ATSSGTSSYEQY

V: TRBV12-5
D: TRBD2
J: TRBJ2-3
CDR3: ASGLSKLGLAGPTDTQY

V: TRBV19
D: TRBD2
J: TRBJ2-7
CDR3: ASSAIRTSGRFYEQY

V: TRBV10-3
D: .
J: TRBJ1-3
CDR3: AISEVGASGNTIY

V: TRBV18
D: .
J: TRBJ1-1
CDR3: ASSPGTRMNTEAF

V: TRBV18
D: TRBD1
J: TRBJ2-4
CDR3: ASSRTSTGGVNKAKNIQY

V: TRBV28
D: .
J: TRBJ2-7
CDR3: ASSFRTSDSYEQY

V: TRBV10-1
D: .
J: TRBJ1-2
CDR3: ASSEAPGYGYT

V: TRBV29-1
D: .
J: TRBJ2-1
CDR3: SVGISNNEQF

V: TRBV18
D: TRBD1
J: TRBJ1-5
CDR3: ASSRQGASNQPQH

V: TRBV7-2
D: TRBD2
J: TRBJ2-7
CDR3: ASSPGGALDYEQY

V: TRBV7-2
D: TRBD2
J: TRBJ2-1
CDR3: ASSASGTSYNEQF

V: TRBV4-1
D: .
J: TRBJ1-1
CDR3: ASSQAGQPNTEAF

V: TRBV21-1
D: .
J: TRBJ2-7
CDR3: ASSKEGRGQGILYEQY

V: TRBV10-1
D: .
J: TRBJ2-1
CDR3: ASSATGRDNEQF

V: TRBV6-6
D: TRBD1
J: TRBJ2-5
CDR3: ASSPRVGQGQETQY

V: TRBV9
D: TRBD1
J: TRBJ2-5
CDR3: ASSVGTENQETQY

V: TRBV18
D: TRBD1
J: TRBJ1-1
CDR3: ASSPGTGLGTEAF

V: TRBV27
D: .
J: TRBJ2-5
CDR3: ASIPLGGARQETQY

V: TRBV28
D: TRBD1
J: TRBJ1-6
CDR3: ASRGQGRNSPLH

V: TRBV19
D: .
J: TRBJ2-1
CDR3: ASTYRAGTAYNEQF